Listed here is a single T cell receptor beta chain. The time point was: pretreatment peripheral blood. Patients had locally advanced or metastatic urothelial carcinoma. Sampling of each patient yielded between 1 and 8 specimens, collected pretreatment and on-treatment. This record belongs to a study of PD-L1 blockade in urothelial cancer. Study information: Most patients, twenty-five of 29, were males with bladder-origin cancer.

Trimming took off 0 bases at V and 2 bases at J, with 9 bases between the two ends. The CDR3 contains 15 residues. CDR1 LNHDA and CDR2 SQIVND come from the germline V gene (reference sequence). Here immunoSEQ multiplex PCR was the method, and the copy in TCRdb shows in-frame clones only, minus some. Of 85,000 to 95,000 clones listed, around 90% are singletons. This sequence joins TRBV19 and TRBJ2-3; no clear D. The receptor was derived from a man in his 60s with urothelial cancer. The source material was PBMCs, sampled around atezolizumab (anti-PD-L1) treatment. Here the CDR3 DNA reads TGTGCCAGTAGTATAGATAGCACCTCCACAGATACGCAGTATTTT. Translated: CASSIDSTSTDTQYF.